This TCR beta chain stems from a study of cytomegalovirus exposure and HLA in healthy donors. At the level of the study: Of some 360 genotyped donors, around 84% clustered with self-reported Caucasian donors.

The V segment lost 5 bases and the J segment 4 bases; nucleotides outside the gene matches: 7. The CDR3 length is 15 residues. Per germline, CDR1 SGHTA and CDR2 FQGTGA. About this clone: Its target is unknown.

Study results and caveats: A later analysis found TCR association rates differed by HLA locus, highest for DRB1 and lowest for HLA-C.

Vbeta (60) and Jbeta (13) primers were used in the PCR. The data were produced by immunoSEQ multiplex PCR, yet TCRdb's version contains in-frame clones alone and is incomplete. Among some 150,000 clones listed, around 80% were seen once. The chain carries TRBV7-3 and TRBJ2-2; the match to TRBD1 covers 7 bases. The clonotype comes from a man aged 40-55 years in good health and CMV-seronegative. Sequenced input: PBMCs. This CDR3 is CASSPRGQVTGELFF. The CDR3 region has the DNA TGTGCCAGCAGCCCGAGGGGGCAGGTCACCGGGGAGCTGTTTTTT.